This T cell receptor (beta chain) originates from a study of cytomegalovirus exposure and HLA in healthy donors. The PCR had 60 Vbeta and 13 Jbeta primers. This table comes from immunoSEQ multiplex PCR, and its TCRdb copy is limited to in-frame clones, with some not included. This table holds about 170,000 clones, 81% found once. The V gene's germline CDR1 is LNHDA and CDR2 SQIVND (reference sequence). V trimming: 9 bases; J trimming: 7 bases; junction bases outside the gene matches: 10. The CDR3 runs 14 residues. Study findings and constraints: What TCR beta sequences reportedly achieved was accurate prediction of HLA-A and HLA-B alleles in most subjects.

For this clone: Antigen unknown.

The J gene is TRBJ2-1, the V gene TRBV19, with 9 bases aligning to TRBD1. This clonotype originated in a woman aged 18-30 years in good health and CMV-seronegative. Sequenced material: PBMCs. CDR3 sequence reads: CASHNPGQGNEQFF. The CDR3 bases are TGTGCCAGCCATAACCCGGGACAGGGTAATGAGCAGTTCTTC.